This passage covers 9 T cell receptor beta chains from one sample sequenced in a study of cytomegalovirus exposure and HLA in healthy donors. 60 Vbeta and 13 Jbeta primers were used in PCR. Generated by immunoSEQ multiplex PCR, the TCRdb table keeps only in-frame clones and is missing some. The table has about 170,000 clones, 80% seen once. Sequencing was carried out using PBMCs. The receptors originated from a woman aged 50 to 65 in good health and CMV-seropositive.

The V gene is TRBV19, the J gene TRBJ1-1, with 7 bases aligning to TRBD1. The trim removed 5 bases at V and 3 bases at J, leaving 6 bases unmatched. The CDR3 has 14 residues. From germline, CDR1 is LNHDA and CDR2 SQIVND (reference sequence). The CDR3 DNA reads TGTGCCAGTAGTCCGGACAGGCGAGACACTGAAGCTTTCTTT. It translates to CASSPDRRDTEAFF. The variable domain in full, with the rest retrieved from reference TRBV19 and TRBJ1-1, is DGGITQSPKYLFRKEGQNVTLSCEQNLNHDAMYWYRQDPGQGLRLIYYSQIVNDFQKGDIAEGYSVSREKKESFPLTVTSAQKNPTAFYLCASSPDRRDTEAFFGQGTRLTVV.

This chain links TRBV5-4 with TRBJ2-3; D possibly corresponds to TRBD1 (6 bases). Trimming removed 4 bases at V and 2 bases at J, with 11 bases between. The germline gives CDR1 SGHNT, CDR2 YYREEE (reference sequence). CDR3 length: 14 amino acids. The CDR3 protein is CASSPRQDTDTQYF. The CDR3 DNA follows: TGTGCCAGCAGCCCCCGACAGGACACAGATACGCAGTATTTT.

The gene calls are TRBV4-2 and TRBJ2-2, with D maybe TRBD1 (5 bases). Germline values: CDR1 LGHNA, CDR2 YNFKEQ. V was shortened by 0 bases and J by 6 bases, with 14 bases between the two germline ends. The CDR3 is 16 amino acids. The CDR3 coding sequence is TGTGCCAGCAGCCAAGATCCCTCCAGGGATGCCGGGGAGCTGTTTTTT. The encoded protein is CASSQDPSRDAGELFF.

The chain carries TRBV7-2 and TRBJ1-2, with D hard to call. Germline CDR1 and CDR2: SGHTA and FQGNSA. The ends were cut back, 1 base at V and 0 bases at J, with 12 bases in the middle. This CDR3 is built from 16 residues. In DNA, the CDR3 is TGTGCCAGCAGCTTAGACCCCCAGGCATCTAACTATGGCTACACCTTC. It is translated as CASSLDPQASNYGYTF.

This clone occurred once. J is TRBJ1-6 and V is TRBV19; D perhaps matches TRBD1 (6 bases). With 3 bases removed from V and 1 base from J, the gap between germline ends came to 7 bases. Germline V gives CDR1 LNHDA, CDR2 SQIVND (reference sequence). This CDR3 spans 15 amino acids. CDR3 DNA: TGTGCCAGTAGTATCGGACAGTCCTATAATTCACCCCTCCACTTT. Residues: CASSIGQSYNSPLHF.

This chain links TRBV27 with TRBJ2-1; 13 bases agree with TRBD2. Germline CDR1 is MNHEY and CDR2 is SMNVEV (reference sequence). V shed 4 bases and J 4 bases; nucleotides not matched to a gene: 7. This CDR3 region has 17 residues. The CDR3 sequence: CASSSILAGGHYNEQFF. The CDR3, as DNA: TGTGCCAGCAGTTCGATACTAGCGGGGGGGCATTACAATGAGCAGTTCTTC.

The chain recombines TRBV9 with TRBJ2-1, with 7 bases identical to TRBD2. J lost 2 bases, V lost 4 bases, and 3 bases had no gene match. This CDR3 is built from 14 residues. In germline, CDR1 is SGDLS, CDR2 YYNGEE. The CDR3 is CASSSRGAYNEQFF. The CDR3 region has the DNA TGTGCCAGCAGCTCCCGGGGGGCCTACAATGAGCAGTTCTTC.

The chain employs TRBV6-1 and TRBJ1-1, with D hard to call. The CDR3 sequence is 12 residues long. Trimming took off 2 bases at V and 10 bases at J, with 11 bases between the two ends. The germline V gene has CDR1 MNHNS and CDR2 SASEGT. The CDR3 reads CASSEIGRGAFF. CDR3 DNA: TGTGCCAGCAGTGAAATCGGCCGGGGAGCTTTCTTT.

The chain couples TRBV27 to TRBJ2-1; unclear D gene. The CDR3 has 13 residues. Germline V gene lookup returns CDR1 MNHEY and CDR2 SMNVEV (reference sequence). Trimming shortened V by 3 bases and J by 7 bases, and 10 bases separated the two germline ends. The CDR3: CASSFSTKNEQFF. For the CDR3, the DNA is TGTGCCAGCAGTTTCTCTACGAAAAATGAGCAGTTCTTC.